This T cell receptor (beta chain) appears in the sequencing data of a study of patients and donors after allogeneic stem cell transplantation. From germline, CDR1 is DFQATT and CDR2 SNEGSKA (reference sequence). Trimming pared 3 bases from V and 4 bases from J, leaving 15 bases between. The CDR3 is 14 amino acids. This clonotype was counted a few times. TCRdb processed the RT-PCR reads anew with MiXCR; each CDR3 protein has one entry. The table has roughly 880,000 distinct CDR3 sequences, more than 15% seen once. V usage is TRBV20-1 and J usage is TRBJ1-2; D may be TRBD1 (6 bases). Sequences were obtained from blood, either unsorted or a sorted T cell fraction (not recorded which). The TCR was taken from a human donor who was either an allogeneic HSCT recipient or a stem cell or donor lymphocyte infusion donor (not recorded which). It is not recorded whose cells these are; they may come from a transplant donor. The CDR3 region has the DNA TGCAGTGCTAGGACTAGGACAGACTCCTATGGCTACACCTTC. Protein sequence: CSARTRTDSYGYTF.